The 28 T cell receptor beta chains in this list originate from one sample, sequenced in a study of shared clonotypes between healthy human individuals. TCRdb's table, derived via immunoSEQ multiplex PCR, lists solely in-frame clones and lacks some. The data hold 400,000 to 600,000 clones, with 60% to 80% observed a single time. The sequenced sample consisted of PBMCs. Source of these receptors: a woman in her thirties or forties in good health. Some clones in this sample may be carry-over from other donors' samples.

The CDR3 DNA follows: TGCGCCAGCAGCTTGGGGCTCCCGAACACCGGGGAGCTGTTTTTT. Its protein is CASSLGLPNTGELFF. This sequence joins TRBV5-1 and TRBJ2-2, with unresolved D. From germline, CDR1 is SGHRS and CDR2 YFSETQ. V lost 0 bases and J lost 0, with 6 bases in between. CDR3 length equals 15 residues. Together with reference TRBV5-1 and TRBJ2-2, the CDR3 gives the full variable domain: KAGVTQTPRYLIKTRGQQVTLSCSPISGHRSVSWYQQTPGQGLQFLFEYFSETQRNKGNFPGRFSGRQFSNSRSEMNVSTLELGDSALYLCASSLGLPNTGELFFGEGSRLTVL.

The chain joins TRBV7-9 to TRBJ2-1, with 9 bases lining up with TRBD1. Trimming cost V 1 base and J 2 bases; bases outside gene matches: 6. Germline assignment: CDR1 SEHNR and CDR2 FQNEAQ (reference sequence). The CDR3 runs 17 residues. CDR3 DNA: TGTGCCAGCAGCTTAGTAGTGGGACAGGGAGCCTACAATGAGCAGTTCTTC. Protein sequence: CASSLVVGQGAYNEQFF.

This clone was seen a few times. The chain couples TRBV2 to TRBJ2-2; D may be TRBD1 (6 bases). The CDR3 is made up of 16 amino acids. With 4 bases removed from V and 9 bases from J, the gap between germline ends came to 21 bases. Germline CDR1 SNHLY, CDR2 FYNNEI. This chain's CDR3 is CASSGTVGARGRELFF. DNA of the CDR3: TGTGCCAGCAGTGGTACAGTGGGGGCCCGGGGCCGGGAGCTGTTTTTT.

The gene calls are TRBV7-9 and TRBJ1-2, with TRBD1 matching over 8 bases. Per germline, CDR1 SEHNR and CDR2 FQNEAQ (reference sequence). V trimming: 5 bases; J trimming: 5 bases; junction bases outside the gene matches: 4. This CDR3 contains 13 residues. CDR3 in DNA: TGTGCCAGCAGCCCACAGGGGGTATATGGCTACACCTTC. This codes for CASSPQGVYGYTF.

This clone was detected many times. The rearrangement links TRBV9 to TRBJ2-1; D might be TRBD1 or TRBD2, each matching 5 bases. Trimming pared 0 bases from V and 1 base from J, leaving 17 bases between. Germline V lookup: CDR1 SGDLS, CDR2 YYNGEE. This CDR3 has 18 residues. The CDR3 coding sequence is TGTGCCAGCAGCGTAGTAGGTGGCGGGCAGGGTTCCTACAATGAGCAGTTCTTC. Encoded protein: CASSVVGGGQGSYNEQFF. The full variable domain, with the rest looked up from reference TRBV9 and TRBJ2-1, is DSGVTQTPKHLITATGQRVTLRCSPRSGDLSVYWYQQSLDQGLQFLIQYYNGEERAKGNILERFSAQQFPDLHSELNLSSLELGDSALYFCASSVVGGGQGSYNEQFFGPGTRLTVL.

V is TRBV7-6 and J is TRBJ2-7; 9 positions match TRBD2. Germline V CDR1 and CDR2: SGHVS, FNYEAQ. J gave up 2 bases and V 4 bases, and 18 bases lay outside the gene matches. CDR3 size: 19 residues. CDR3 sequence reads: CASSSKASWSGRNTYEQYF. Here the CDR3 DNA reads TGTGCCAGCAGCTCCAAGGCGAGCTGGAGCGGGAGGAATACCTACGAGCAGTACTTC.

This clone was recorded only once. The chain carries TRBV19 and TRBJ1-1; a possible D gene is TRBD1 (5 bases). The germline CDR1 and CDR2 sequences are LNHDA and SQIVND (reference sequence). The CDR3 has 16 residues. Trimming shortened V by 5 bases and J by 4 bases, and 20 bases separated the two germline ends. The DNA of the CDR3 is TGTGCCAGTAGTCTCCGGACATCCCTCTCTTCCACTGAAGCTTTCTTT. Translating gives CASSLRTSLSSTEAFF.

This sequence joins TRBV18 and TRBJ2-7; 8 nucleotides agree with TRBD2. This CDR3 spans 15 amino acids. J was trimmed by 2 bases and V by 2 bases; bases with no gene match: 5. Germline V CDR1 and CDR2: KGHSH, LQKENI. The CDR3 here is CASSPSSSGPYEQYF. DNA for the CDR3: TGTGCCAGCTCACCAAGCTCTAGCGGGCCCTACGAGCAGTACTTC.

This clone was observed a few times. The chain employs TRBV29-1 and TRBJ2-7; D unclear. Germline V gives CDR1 SQVTM, CDR2 ANQGSEA. Trimming took 4 bases from V and 4 from J, leaving 5 bases between them. The CDR3 runs 10 residues. CDR3 protein: CSVGRYEQYF. CDR3 in DNA: TGCAGCGTTGGCCGATACGAGCAGTACTTC.

This chain uses TRBV28 with TRBJ2-5; perhaps TRBD1 as D (5 bases). Germline V gene sequence: CDR1 MDHEN, CDR2 SYDVKM. The V end lost 1 base, the J end lost 1 base, and 7 bases lay between the germline ends. The CDR3 covers 14 residues. As DNA, the CDR3 is TGTGCCAGCAGTTTATTGGGGCTCCAAGAGACCCAGTACTTC. It is translated as CASSLLGLQETQYF.

Turning to this clone: This specimen includes other DNA sequences encoding the same CDR3. The rearrangement joins TRBV9 to TRBJ1-1; D is unresolved. Trimming stripped 0 bases from V and 1 base from J, with 4 bases between. The CDR3 is 13 amino acids. CDR1 and CDR2 (germline): SGDLS, YYNGEE. The CDR3 DNA sequence: TGTGCCAGCAGCGTAGCCTGGAACACTGAAGCTTTCTTT. Its protein product is CASSVAWNTEAFF.

V usage is TRBV11-2 and J usage is TRBJ2-3; 7 bases map to TRBD1. Looked up from germline, CDR1 is SGHAT and CDR2 is FQNNGV. Trimming removed 4 bases from V and 0 bases from J; junction bases left unmatched: 4. The CDR3 extends over 15 amino acids. The CDR3 loop is CASSSTGVSTDTQYF. Written as DNA, the CDR3 is TGTGCCAGCAGCTCTACAGGGGTGAGCACAGATACGCAGTATTTT.

The chain carries TRBV6-1 and TRBJ2-5, with 8 bases that match TRBD1. The trim removed 1 base at V and 4 bases at J, leaving 8 bases unmatched. CDR1 MNHNS and CDR2 SASEGT come from the germline V gene. CDR3 length: 16 amino acids. CDR3 residues: CASSEGGTGRLETQYF. The CDR3 DNA sequence: TGTGCCAGCAGTGAAGGCGGGACAGGCCGGTTAGAGACCCAGTACTTC.

The chain joins TRBV6-6 to TRBJ2-7, with 7 bases lining up with TRBD1. CDR3 length equals 13 residues. V lost 4 bases, J lost 0 bases, and 0 bases stayed unmatched. Germline CDR1 is MNHNY and CDR2 is SVGAGI (reference sequence). CDR3 residues: CASSWDSSYEQYF. CDR3 DNA sequence: TGTGCCAGCAGTTGGGACAGCTCCTACGAGCAGTACTTC.

The chain carries TRBV7-9 and TRBJ2-6, with 9 bases matching TRBD1. The V segment lost 5 bases and the J segment 0 bases; nucleotides outside the gene matches: 5. Germline V gives CDR1 SEHNR, CDR2 FQNEAQ (reference sequence). The CDR3 runs to 17 residues. DNA of the CDR3: TGTGCCAGCAGCCAGGGACAGGGCCGCTCTGGGGCCAACGTCCTGACTTTC. It yields the protein CASSQGQGRSGANVLTF.

This chain links TRBV27 with TRBJ2-2; D gene uncertain. The CDR3 has 11 amino acids. With 8 bases removed from V and 6 bases from J, the gap between germline ends came to 7 bases. Germline lookup yields CDR1 MNHEY and CDR2 SMNVEV (reference sequence). This chain's CDR3 is CASGPSGELFF. The CDR3, as DNA: TGTGCCAGCGGCCCCTCCGGGGAGCTGTTTTTT.

J is TRBJ1-1 and V is TRBV18; D gene ambiguous. Germline V gene data show CDR1 as KGHSH and CDR2 as LQKENI. This CDR3 region has 13 residues. The germline V and J ends were trimmed by 2 bases and 1 base, with 5 bases remaining between them. The CDR3 DNA sequence: TGTGCCAGCTCACCAACAAAGAACACTGAAGCTTTCTTT. Amino acid sequence: CASSPTKNTEAFF.

This clone was counted once. An end of the junction does not agree with germline; a read error may underlie this. The chain combines TRBV4-3 with TRBJ1-1, with a tentative D call TRBD1 (5 bases). CDR3 size: 13 residues. Germline CDR1 is LGHNA and CDR2 is YSLEER. The DNA for the CDR3 is TGCGCCAGCAGCCAAAGATCGGGACTACCAAATTTATTT. Amino acids: CASSQRSGLPNLF.

The gene calls are TRBV4-3 and TRBJ2-7, with 13 bases fitting TRBD2. The V gene's germline CDR1 is LGHNA and CDR2 YSLEER. Unmatched junction bases numbered 5, after V lost 0 bases and J lost 0 bases. This CDR3 region has 18 residues. CDR3 sequence (DNA): TGCGCCAGCAGCCAAGAACATGGGACTAGCGGGATCTCCTACGAGCAGTACTTC. This translates into CASSQEHGTSGISYEQYF.

The chain carries TRBV27 and TRBJ2-7, with 10 bases that match TRBD1. The CDR3 is 15 amino acids. Germline CDR1 MNHEY, CDR2 SMNVEV (reference sequence). V was pared by 3 bases and J by 2 bases, with 4 bases of the junction left unmatched. The CDR3 region is CASSFGQGVPYEQYF. CDR3 nucleotide sequence: TGTGCCAGCAGTTTTGGACAGGGGGTCCCCTACGAGCAGTACTTC.

This clone was observed a few times. The chain carries TRBV9 and TRBJ2-1; D may be TRBD1 (5 bases). The germline V and J ends were trimmed by 3 bases and 0 bases, with 10 bases remaining between them. CDR3 size: 15 residues. CDR1 is SGDLS, CDR2 YYNGEE, per germline. DNA of the CDR3: TGTGCCAGCAGCGCAACAGGAAGCTCCTACAATGAGCAGTTCTTC. This codes for CASSATGSSYNEQFF.

The rearrangement uses TRBV28 and TRBJ1-2, with D possibly matching TRBD1 (5 bases). The CDR3 loop spans 13 amino acids. CDR1 MDHEN and CDR2 SYDVKM come from the germline V gene. V was shortened by 4 bases and J by 7 bases, with 13 bases between the two germline ends. The CDR3 loop reads CASSYTRDPGYTF. CDR3 coding DNA: TGTGCCAGCAGTTATACCAGGGACCCTGGCTACACCTTC.

The rearrangement joins TRBV9 to TRBJ2-2, with D possibly matching TRBD1 (7 bases). V lost 3 bases to trimming and J lost 5 bases, with 8 bases between them. The V gene's germline CDR1 is SGDLS and CDR2 YYNGEE. This CDR3 spans 13 amino acids. The CDR3 region is CASSAGGTGELFF. The DNA for the CDR3 is TGTGCCAGCAGCGCAGGGGGGACCGGGGAGCTGTTTTTT.

The V call is TRBV5-1, the J call TRBJ2-1; TRBD2 is a possible D gene (6 bases). Germline assignment: CDR1 SGHRS and CDR2 YFSETQ. With 5 bases removed from V and 3 bases from J, the gap between germline ends came to 15 bases. The CDR3 has 15 amino acids. The CDR3 protein is CASSGSAGIYNEQFF. CDR3 DNA: TGCGCCAGCAGTGGGTCGGCGGGAATCTACAATGAGCAGTTCTTC. Drawing the rest from reference TRBV5-1 and TRBJ2-1, the complete variable domain is KAGVTQTPRYLIKTRGQQVTLSCSPISGHRSVSWYQQTPGQGLQFLFEYFSETQRNKGNFPGRFSGRQFSNSRSEMNVSTLELGDSALYLCASSGSAGIYNEQFFGPGTRLTVL.

The rearrangement links TRBV7-8 to TRBJ2-4, with 9 bases that match TRBD2. Germline trimming cut 1 base from V and 0 bases from J; bases unmatched to any gene: 7. This CDR3 is built from 18 residues. Germline loops: CDR1 SGHVS, CDR2 FQNEAQ. In nucleotides, the CDR3 is TGTGCCAGCAGCTTAGGCCTAGCGGGACTACTAGCCAAAAACATTCAGTACTTC. This codes for CASSLGLAGLLAKNIQYF.

This rearrangement joins TRBV7-2 to TRBJ2-1; D might be TRBD1 (5 bases). V lost 5 bases to trimming and J lost 9 bases, with 11 bases between them. The germline gives CDR1 SGHTA, CDR2 FQGNSA. This CDR3 contains 12 residues. CDR3 coding DNA: TGTGCCAGCAGCAAACATAGGGGTGAGCAGTTCTTC. The encoded protein is CASSKHRGEQFF.

The CDR3 region has the DNA TGTGCCAGCCTTTTTCTGGGCAGGGAAGGGGAGCAGTACTTC. It is translated as CASLFLGREGEQYF. The rearrangement uses TRBV6-1 and TRBJ2-7, with a tentative D call TRBD1 (5 bases). Germline lookup yields CDR1 MNHNS and CDR2 SASEGT. This CDR3 has 14 residues. V was cut by 8 bases and J by 7 bases, with 21 bases left in between.

The V and J genes are TRBV7-2 and TRBJ2-2; the D is unclear. Trimming left V 6 bases short and J 6 bases short, with 17 bases between. CDR3 length: 15 residues. Per the germline V gene, CDR1 is SGHTA and CDR2 is FQGNSA. CDR3 region: CASRSNRVLPGELFF. The CDR3 DNA reads as TGTGCCAGCAGGTCTAACCGGGTCCTTCCCGGGGAGCTGTTTTTT.